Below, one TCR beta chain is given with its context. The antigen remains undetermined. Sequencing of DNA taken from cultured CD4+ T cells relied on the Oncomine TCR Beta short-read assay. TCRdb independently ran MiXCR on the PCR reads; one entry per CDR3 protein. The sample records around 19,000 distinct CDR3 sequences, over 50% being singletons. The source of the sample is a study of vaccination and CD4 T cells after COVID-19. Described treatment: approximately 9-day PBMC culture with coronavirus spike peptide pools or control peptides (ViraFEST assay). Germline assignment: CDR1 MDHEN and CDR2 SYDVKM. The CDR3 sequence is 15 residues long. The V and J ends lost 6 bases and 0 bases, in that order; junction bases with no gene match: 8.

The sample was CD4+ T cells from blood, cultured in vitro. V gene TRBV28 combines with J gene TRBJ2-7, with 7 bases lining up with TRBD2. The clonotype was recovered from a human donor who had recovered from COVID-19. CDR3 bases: TGTGCCAGCAGGTGGGGCGGGACTAACTCCTACGAGCAGTACTTC. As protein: CASRWGGTNSYEQYF.